Listed below are T cell receptor beta chains from one sample, sequenced in a study of cytomegalovirus exposure and HLA in healthy donors. The assay was immunoSEQ multiplex PCR, and TCRdb's table has in-frame clones only and misses some. The sample has about 280,000 clones, 85% to 90% seen once; the top ten hold 0.92%. The sequenced material came from PBMCs. The receptors originated from a woman aged 18-35 years in good health and CMV-seronegative. The CDR3 runs from the conserved cysteine through the conserved F or W. D genes are given only for firm matches. Not every row has a clone size; where given, it reads once, few, many or a size class.

D gene	V gene	clone size	J gene	CDR3 DNA	CDR3 protein
TRBD2	TRBV28	-	TRBJ2-3	TGTGCCAGCAGTTTAGGCGGGAGGAATACGCAGTATTTT	CASSLGGRNTQYF
TRBD1	TRBV6-1	-	TRBJ1-3	TGTGCCAGCAGCTACGGACAGGGAGCGAACACCATATATTTT	CASSYGQGANTIYF
TRBD1	TRBV27	-	TRBJ1-1	TGTGCCAGCAGCGACGTACAGGGGGCGAGGGAAGCTTTCTTT	CASSDVQGAREAFF
TRBD1	TRBV23-1	-	TRBJ1-1	TGCGCCAGCAGCATCGCAATCACAGGGGAAGCCACTGAAGCTTTCTTT	CASSIAITGEATEAFF
-	TRBV12-2	-	TRBJ1-5	TGTGCAAGTCGCTCGAACTTATATACAGGGAGACATCAGCCCCAGCATTTT	CASRSNLYTGRHQPQHF
-	TRBV4-1	-	TRBJ2-1	TGCGCCAGCAGCCAAGATTCGGCCCCATGGCGACAGATAAACAATGAGCAGTTCTTC	CASSQDSAPWRQINNEQFF
TRBD1	TRBV14	-	TRBJ2-6	TGTGCCAGCAGCCCGACAGGGACTGGGGCCAACGTCCTGACTTTC	CASSPTGTGANVLTF
-	TRBV18	-	TRBJ2-7	TGTGCCAGCTCACCACCACAGGCTAGCTACGAGCAGTACTTC	CASSPPQASYEQYF
-	TRBV6-1	-	TRBJ1-3	TGTGCCAGCAGTGAAGCGCATTCAGGCACGGGAAACACCATATATTTT	CASSEAHSGTGNTIYF
-	TRBV6-1	-	TRBJ1-3	TGTGCCAGCAGTGAACCTAACACCATATATTTT	CASSEPNTIYF
TRBD1	TRBV5-1	-	TRBJ1-1	TGCGCCAGCAGCCCGTACAGGGGGCTGAACACTGAAGCTTTCTTT	CASSPYRGLNTEAFF
-	TRBV12-5	-	TRBJ2-1	TGTGCTAGTGGTTTGAATACTTACAATGAGCAGTTCTTC	CASGLNTYNEQFF
TRBD1	TRBV28	once	TRBJ1-3	TGTGCCAGCGGGACAGGGTCCATCTCTGGAAACACCATATATTTT	CASGTGSISGNTIYF
-	TRBV28	-	TRBJ1-5	TGTGCCAGCAGCAGGCTTAGCAATCAGCCCCAGCATTTT	CASSRLSNQPQHF
TRBD2	TRBV13	-	TRBJ2-2	TGTGCCAGCAGCTTAGTAGCGGGAGGCACCGGGGAGCTGTTTTTT	CASSLVAGGTGELFF
TRBD2	TRBV7-6	-	TRBJ2-5	TGTGCCAGCAGCTTAGGTGCGGGGGGAGAGACCCAGTACTTC	CASSLGAGGETQYF
-	TRBV5-6	-	TRBJ1-1	TGTGCCAGCAGTTTTGACAGTGAAGCTTTCTTT	CASSFDSEAFF
TRBD2	TRBV6-1	-	TRBJ2-2	TGTGCCAGCAGTTGGGAGCTAGCGGGTTGGGAGCTGTTTTTT	CASSWELAGWELFF
-	TRBV19	-	TRBJ1-5	TGTGCCAGTATTAGGGGCGCGGGCAATCAGCCCCAGCATTTT	CASIRGAGNQPQHF
TRBD2	TRBV6-6	-	TRBJ2-7	TGTGCCAGCAGTCGAGCGGGAGGGGACTACGAGCAGTACTTC	CASSRAGGDYEQYF
TRBD1	TRBV11-2	once	TRBJ2-7	TGTGCCAGCAGCTTAGATCGATTGAGACAGGGATACACACCCCTATACGAGCAGTACTTC	CASSLDRLRQGYTPLYEQYF
-	TRBV5-6	-	TRBJ2-7	TGTGCCAGCAGCTTGGGTGGCAGTTTCGCCTACGAGCAGTACTTC	CASSLGGSFAYEQYF
-	TRBV28	-	TRBJ1-5	TGTGCCAGCAGTTTATTTTTCGAACAGCGCAATCAGCCCCAGCATTTT	CASSLFFEQRNQPQHF
-	TRBV10-3	-	TRBJ1-6	TGTGCCATCAGCCAAGGGAGGGAGAGTTCACCCCTCCACTTT	CAISQGRESSPLHF
-	TRBV28	-	TRBJ2-7	TGTGCCAGCAGAAAACTAGGAGACTCCTACGAGCAGTACTTC	CASRKLGDSYEQYF
-	TRBV10-1	once	TRBJ2-7	TGCGCCAGCAGTGGGGCCGGCCCCAGTAACGAGCAGTACTTC	CASSGAGPSNEQYF
TRBD2	TRBV11-2	few	TRBJ2-7	TGTGCCAGCGCTTCCCTCACTAGCGCCTCCTACGAGCAGTACTTC	CASASLTSASYEQYF
-	TRBV5-1	-	TRBJ2-7	TGCGCCAGCAGCAAAACCGGGACGGGACTCTACGAGCAGTACTTC	CASSKTGTGLYEQYF
TRBD1	TRBV28	-	TRBJ1-1	TGTGCCAGCAGTTTAAACAGGGGGTCCTACACTGAAGCTTTCTTT	CASSLNRGSYTEAFF
-	TRBV29-1	-	TRBJ1-1	TGCAGCGCCGGCGGTCAGAACACTGAAGCTTTCTTT	CSAGGQNTEAFF
-	TRBV21-1	-	TRBJ2-7	TGTGCCAGCAGCCTTTTCGTCGGAGATGCCTACGAGCAGTACTTC	CASSLFVGDAYEQYF
TRBD1	TRBV6-1	-	TRBJ2-1	TGTGCCAGCAGTAACCCCGGGACAGGGTACAATGAGCAGTTCTTC	CASSNPGTGYNEQFF
-	TRBV5-1	-	TRBJ2-7	TGCGCCAGCTCGGTACAGGCTCTCTCTTACGAGCAGTACTTC	CASSVQALSYEQYF
TRBD1	TRBV25-1	-	TRBJ2-2	TGTGCCAGCAGTGATCCAGGGGGCCTGAACACCGGGGAGCTGTTTTTT	CASSDPGGLNTGELFF
-	TRBV9	-	TRBJ1-2	TGTGCCAGCAGCGTCGGACCAACGAGGGACTATGGCTACACCTTC	CASSVGPTRDYGYTF
TRBD2	TRBV27	-	TRBJ2-1	TGTGCCAGCAGTGTTCTAGCGGGAACCTACAATGAGCAGTTCTTC	CASSVLAGTYNEQFF